This T cell receptor (beta chain) was found in a study of blood T cell repertoires in COVID-19. Study-wide context: In each case, the material was cDNA or gDNA derived from T cells, B-cell-depleted T cells, or PBMCs.

The J segment lost 2 bases and the V segment lost 5 bases, leaving 4 bases of the junction unmatched. The germline V gene has CDR1 LNHDA and CDR2 SQIVND (reference sequence). The CDR3 sequence is 14 residues long. Study members were between about 18 and 95 years old and lived in fewer than 30 US regions. Participants had their cohort set by participant-reported clinical history. Per the original data handling: Estimation of nucleated cell counts relied on the amplification of reference gene primers. Measured with immunoSEQ multiplex PCR; TCRdb has only the in-frame clones, and not every one. V, J and clone size are those of that table, while D and trimming were read from the DNA. Altogether about 240,000 clones are present, more than 75% being singletons, with the ten largest covering 3.3%.

Source material: PBMCs or T cells enriched from blood (not recorded which). The genes are TRBV19 and TRBJ1-2, with TRBD1 identical over 8 bases. The clonotype originates from a woman in her 40s with acute COVID-19. The CDR3 here is CASSPTGANYGYTF. The CDR3 nucleotides read TGTGCCAGTAGTCCGACAGGGGCAAACTATGGCTACACCTTC.